This entry lists 4 T cell receptor beta chains sequenced from one sample in a study of T cell changes during pregnancy in multiple sclerosis. Here immunoSEQ multiplex PCR was the method, and the copy in TCRdb shows in-frame clones only, minus some. The sample records 90,000 to 95,000 clones, roughly 93% being singletons. The sequences come from peripheral blood, collected in the third trimester of pregnancy. All receptors come from a female donor with multiple sclerosis, enrolled in a pregnancy study.

CDR3 coding DNA: TGTGCCAGCACCCAACGACAGGGAACGAACACTGAAGCTTTCTTT. Its translation is CASTQRQGTNTEAFF. The V and J genes are TRBV6-6 and TRBJ1-1; 7 nucleotides match TRBD1. CDR3 length equals 15 residues. Germline CDR1 MNHNY, CDR2 SVGAGI (reference sequence). Trimming cost V 7 bases and J 1 base; bases outside gene matches: 9.

V usage is TRBV11-3 and J usage is TRBJ2-2; TRBD2 matches at 9 bases. Germline V lookup: CDR1 SGHNT, CDR2 YENEEA. Trimming cost V 1 base and J 1 base; bases outside gene matches: 4. The CDR3 is made up of 17 amino acids. The CDR3 is CASSLVLAGMNTGELFF. The CDR3, as DNA: TGTGCCAGCAGCTTAGTCCTAGCGGGGATGAACACCGGGGAGCTGTTTTTT.

The chain employs TRBV27 and TRBJ2-5; D might be TRBD2 (7 bases). CDR1 and CDR2 (germline): MNHEY, SMNVEV (reference sequence). V lost 7 bases, J lost 2 bases, and 17 bases lay in between. The CDR3 is made up of 15 amino acids. Here the CDR3 reads CASMGGAPLQETQYF. The CDR3 DNA follows: TGTGCCAGCATGGGGGGGGCCCCCCTTCAAGAGACCCAGTACTTC.

V is TRBV18 and J is TRBJ2-7, with 13 bases matching TRBD2. The CDR3 sequence is 17 residues long. The germline V gene has CDR1 KGHSH and CDR2 LQKENI. J gave up 0 bases and V 6 bases, and 8 bases lay outside the gene matches. CDR3 sequence (DNA): TGTGCCAGCTCTCTAGGGACTAGCGGGGCCTTCTCCTACGAGCAGTACTTC. This translates into CASSLGTSGAFSYEQYF.